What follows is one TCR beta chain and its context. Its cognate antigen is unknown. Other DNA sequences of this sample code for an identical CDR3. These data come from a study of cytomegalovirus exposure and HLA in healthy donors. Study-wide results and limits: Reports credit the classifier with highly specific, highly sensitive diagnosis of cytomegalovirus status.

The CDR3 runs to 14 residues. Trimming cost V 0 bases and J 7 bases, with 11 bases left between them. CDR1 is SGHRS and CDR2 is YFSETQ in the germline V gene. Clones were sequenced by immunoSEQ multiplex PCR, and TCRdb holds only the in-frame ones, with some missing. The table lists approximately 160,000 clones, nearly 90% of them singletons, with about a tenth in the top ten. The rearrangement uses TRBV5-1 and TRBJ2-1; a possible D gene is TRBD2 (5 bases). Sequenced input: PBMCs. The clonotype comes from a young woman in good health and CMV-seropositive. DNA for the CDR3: TGCGCCAGCAGCTTGGGAGGGTCGGGGAATGAGCAGTTCTTC. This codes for CASSLGGSGNEQFF.